The entry that follows covers one T cell receptor (beta chain) sequence. The data were obtained in a study of blood T cell repertoires in COVID-19. Background on the study: In each case, the material was cDNA or gDNA derived from T cells, B-cell-depleted T cells, or PBMCs.

The CDR3 runs to 13 residues. Germline V gives CDR1 MNHEY, CDR2 SVGAGI. J lost 8 bases, V lost 2 bases, and 5 bases had no gene match. Authors' methods: Cell counts per sample came from amplifying reference gene primers. Data came from immunoSEQ multiplex PCR; TCRdb stores just in-frame clones and leaves some out. V, J and clone size are taken as reported in that table, and D and trimming were inferred from the DNA itself. Of fewer than 200,000 clones listed, 60% to 85% are singletons. This receptor was identified in a woman between 50 and 59 years old with active or convalescent COVID-19. Sequences were obtained from peripheral blood. The V call is TRBV6-5, the J call TRBJ1-2; 7 nucleotides match TRBD1. The CDR3 bases are TGTGCCAGCAGTTACCGACAGGGTTGGGGCTACACCTTC. Its protein product is CASSYRQGWGYTF.